These 13 T cell receptor beta chains were sequenced from one sample in a study of regulatory T cells in long-lasting Graves disease. Through Arm-PCR of CDR3 regions and iRepertoire HTBI primers, TCR beta libraries were built. Each CDR3 protein is one row after TCRdb ran MiXCR on the multiplex PCR reads. The sample records approximately 210,000 distinct CDR3 sequences, approximately 16% being singletons. The time point is: newly diagnosed GD, antithyroid drugs for less than 3 months. From RNA extracted from PBMCs, the TCR library was made. Sequencing was performed on peripheral blood mononuclear cells (PBMCs), taken at new diagnosis, from a patient treated with antithyroid drugs. The receptors here all came from a female donor with Graves disease.

This clonotype was counted many times. The genes are TRBV6-1 and TRBJ2-7; 11 nucleotides align to TRBD2. This CDR3 has 14 residues. The V gene end was trimmed by 4 bases and the J gene end by 6 bases; junction bases not matched to a gene: 5. Germline values: CDR1 MNHNS, CDR2 SASEGT. The CDR3 spells CASSATSGIGEQYF. CDR3 nucleotide sequence: TGTGCCAGCAGTGCGACTAGCGGGATCGGCGAGCAGTACTTC.

This clonotype was seen at least ten times. The chain combines TRBV28 with TRBJ2-2; either TRBD1 or TRBD2 may supply D (5 bases each). This CDR3 has 14 amino acids. Germline CDR1 is MDHEN and CDR2 is SYDVKM. V dropped 4 bases and J dropped 5 bases, with 11 bases sitting between them. The CDR3 sequence: CASSSWDPTGELFF. CDR3 sequence (DNA): TGTGCCAGCAGTTCCTGGGACCCTACCGGGGAGCTGTTTTTT.

This clonotype was observed many times. The V gene is TRBV5-1, the J gene TRBJ1-1, with 11 bases fitting TRBD1. The V gene's germline CDR1 is SGHRS and CDR2 YFSETQ. Unmatched junction bases numbered 10, after V lost 4 bases and J lost 11 bases. The CDR3 runs to 14 residues. The DNA of the CDR3 is TGCGCCAGCAGCCCGGACAGGGGGCGGAGGGCCGCTTTCTTT. Translated, it gives CASSPDRGRRAAFF.

V and J are TRBV19 and TRBJ2-7, with 7 bases that match TRBD1. Germline CDR1 is LNHDA and CDR2 is SQIVND (reference sequence). CDR3 length equals 15 residues. V gave up 1 base and J gave up 3 bases; unmatched junction bases: 6. The CDR3 bases are TGTGCCAGTAGTATAGGGTTGGGACAGCTCTACGAGCAGTACTTC. Translation gives CASSIGLGQLYEQYF. Together with reference TRBV19 and TRBJ2-7, the CDR3 gives the full variable domain: DGGITQSPKYLFRKEGQNVTLSCEQNLNHDAMYWYRQDPGQGLRLIYYSQIVNDFQKGDIAEGYSVSREKKESFPLTVTSAQKNPTAFYLCASSIGLGQLYEQYFGPGTRLTVT.

Note on this clonotype: A much larger clone lies one base from this, so it may be a read error. The V and J genes are TRBV18 and TRBJ1-2; weak D call: TRBD1 (5 bases). The CDR3 sequence is 16 residues long. Germline V CDR1 and CDR2: KGHSH, LQKENI. In nucleotides, the CDR3 is TGTGCCAGCTCACCGATTGGAGGGGCGCGGGACTATGACTACACCTTC. Encoded protein: CASSPIGGARDYDYTF.

This clonotype showed up many times. V is TRBV20-1 and J is TRBJ2-1, with 11 bases fitting TRBD2. With V trimmed by 6 bases and J by 7 bases, 11 bases remained unmatched. Per germline, CDR1 DFQATT and CDR2 SNEGSKA (reference sequence). This CDR3 spans 15 amino acids. In nucleotides, the CDR3 is TGCAGTGCCGTCCATAGCGGGAGGGCCGGGAATGAGCAGTTCTTC. Encoded protein: CSAVHSGRAGNEQFF.

This clonotype turned up a few times. The chain is built from TRBV24-1 and TRBJ2-3, with D unresolved. Trimming cost V 4 bases and J 0 bases, with 13 bases left between them. CDR3 length: 16 residues. CDR1 KGHDR and CDR2 SFDVKD come from the germline V gene. In DNA form, the CDR3 reads TGTGCCACCAGTGACCCCGGGCCCTTTAGCACAGATACGCAGTATTTT. The encoded protein is CATSDPGPFSTDTQYF.

This clonotype was detected only a few times. The V call is TRBV5-6, the J call TRBJ2-1; possible D gene TRBD1, 5 bases. This CDR3 region has 17 residues. In germline, CDR1 is SGHDT, CDR2 YYEEEE. V lost 0 bases and J lost 4, with 17 bases in between. CDR3 protein: CASSLGLRDGSYNEQFF. DNA for the CDR3: TGTGCCAGCAGCTTGGGACTCAGGGATGGGTCTTACAATGAGCAGTTCTTC.

In this sample, this clonotype turned up many times. The chain recombines TRBV30 with TRBJ2-1; perhaps D is TRBD1 or TRBD2 (5 bases each). Trimming cost V 8 bases and J 0 bases, with 11 bases left between them. Germline values: CDR1 GTSNPN, CDR2 SVGIG (reference sequence). This CDR3 has 13 amino acids. The CDR3 here is CAGGLFSYNEQFF. In DNA, the CDR3 is TGTGCCGGGGGTCTATTCTCCTACAATGAGCAGTTCTTC.

The chain links TRBV11-2 to TRBJ2-1; TRBD2 aligns across 13 bases. CDR3 size: 18 residues. Looked up from germline, CDR1 is SGHAT and CDR2 is FQNNGV. The J segment lost 10 bases and the V segment lost 1 base, leaving 13 bases of the junction unmatched. The CDR3 region is CASSLAGAGLAGEGEQFF. CDR3 DNA sequence: TGTGCCAGCAGCTTAGCGGGCGCAGGACTAGCGGGAGAAGGGGAGCAGTTCTTC.

This clonotype was seen repeatedly, ten times or more. The chain has TRBV27 and TRBJ2-7; TRBD1 agrees at 11 bases. CDR3 length equals 15 residues. With V trimmed by 4 bases and J by 3 bases, 5 bases remained unmatched. Germline V gene sequence: CDR1 MNHEY, CDR2 SMNVEV (reference sequence). CDR3 loop: CASSSPGQGGYEQYF. In DNA, the CDR3 is TGTGCCAGCAGTTCGCCGGGACAGGGGGGCTACGAGCAGTACTTC.

This chain joins TRBV19 and TRBJ1-5, with 9 positions matching TRBD1. CDR3 length: 18 residues. Germline assignment: CDR1 LNHDA and CDR2 SQIVND (reference sequence). The ends lost 5 bases at V and 0 bases at J; junction bases unmatched: 11. The CDR3 spells CASSYRTGAIPSNQPQHF. The CDR3 DNA reads as TGTGCCAGTAGTTATCGGACAGGGGCGATTCCTAGCAATCAGCCCCAGCATTTT.

This chain joins TRBV4-3 and TRBJ2-7; D possibly uses TRBD1 or TRBD2 (5 bases each). Trimming shortened V by 1 base and J by 2 bases, and 12 bases separated the two germline ends. The CDR3 consists of 15 residues. The germline CDR1 and CDR2 sequences are LGHNA and YSLEER. CDR3 loop: CASSQGFRGAYEQYF. DNA for the CDR3: TGCGCCAGCAGCCAAGGATTCCGGGGCGCCTACGAGCAGTACTTC.